The T cell receptor (beta chain) described here comes from a study of T-cell reconstitution after alpha-beta-depleted transplantation in children. This clonotype was recorded many times. Its matching antigen is unknown. TCRbeta library construction was performed incorporating unique molecular identifiers. One entry per CDR3 protein, called by TCRdb with MiXCR from the PCR reads. The table shows fewer than 750,000 distinct CDR3 sequences, with 23% occurring only once. This CDR3 spans 13 amino acids. With V trimmed by 3 bases and J by 1 base, 2 bases remained unmatched. The germline V gene encodes CDR1 DFQATT and CDR2 SNEGSKA (reference sequence). General observations from the study: At day 60, the high TCRbeta diversity found in some patients originated from recipient T cells and thymic progenitors that had survived. Several hundred expanded graft clones reportedly were the source of alpha-beta T cells about two months after transplant.

The source is a boy younger than two who had a stem cell transplant for acute myeloid leukemia, so the T cells may come from the graft donor. Source: PBMCs, mostly from graft donor cells, taken 360 days after TCRalphabeta/CD19-depleted stem cell transplant. The chain has TRBV20-1 and TRBJ2-7; TRBD2 matches 8 bases. The CDR3 region is CSARTSESYEQYF. The CDR3, as DNA: TGCAGTGCTAGGACTAGCGAGTCCTACGAGCAGTACTTC.